Listed here are 21 T cell receptor beta chains from one sample, sequenced in a study of T cells after yellow fever vaccination. TCRdb itself ran the 5' RACE reads through MiXCR, one entry per CDR3 protein. The table records 95,000 to 150,000 distinct CDR3 sequences, 7.4% of them present only once. Sequenced material: CD4+ T cells sorted from PBMCs, taken around 10 days after the first yellow fever vaccination. Every receptor here comes from a man aged 18-30 years who received the YFV17D yellow fever vaccine.

This clonotype has ten or more counts. The gene calls are TRBV6-2 or TRBV6-3 and TRBJ1-1, with D possibly being TRBD1 (6 bases). The CDR3 runs 14 residues. The V end lost 5 bases, the J end lost 0 bases, and 10 bases lay between the germline ends. Germline CDR1 reads MNHEY; CDR2 reads SVGEGT. The CDR3 DNA reads as TGTGCCAGCAGTGTGAACAGGGTGAACACTGAAGCTTTCTTT. It encodes CASSVNRVNTEAFF.

The chain has TRBV7-3 and TRBJ2-5, with a tentative D call TRBD2 (5 bases). Germline assignment: CDR1 SGHTA and CDR2 FQGTGA. V was cut by 1 base and J by 5 bases, with 14 bases left in between. CDR3 size: 15 residues. CDR3 DNA sequence: TGTGCCAGCAGCTTAAATCCGGGCTCGGGGGAGACCCAGTACTTC. It is translated as CASSLNPGSGETQYF. The full variable domain, rest sourced from reference TRBV7-3 and TRBJ2-5, is GAGVSQTPSNKVTEKGKYVELRCDPISGHTALYWYRQSLGQGPEFLIYFQGTGAADDSGLPNDRFFAVRPEGSVSTLKIQRTERGDSAVYLCASSLNPGSGETQYFGPGTRLLVL.

This clonotype was seen a single time. The junction departs from germline at one end; a sequencing error may be responsible. The CDR3 protein is CASKEAVQETQCF. The CDR3 nucleotides read TGTGCCAGCAAAGAGGCAGTCCAAGAGACCCAGTGCTTC. The chain links TRBV28 to TRBJ2-5; D not certain. The CDR3 loop spans 13 amino acids. Germline V gene sequence: CDR1 MDHEN, CDR2 SYDVKM.

This clonotype was observed many times. CDR3: CASRGGQVWDEQYF. In DNA form, the CDR3 reads TGTGCCAGCAGGGGAGGGCAGGTTTGGGACGAGCAGTACTTC. The V call is TRBV7-8, the J call TRBJ2-7; the match to TRBD2 covers 7 bases. This CDR3 has 14 amino acids. V dropped 6 bases and J dropped 5; count of bases not matched to a gene: 10. The V gene's germline CDR1 is SGHVS and CDR2 FQNEAQ.

This clonotype was counted at least ten times. The J gene is TRBJ2-2, the V gene TRBV25-1; 7 nucleotides line up with TRBD1. Germline assignment: CDR1 MGHDK and CDR2 SYGVNS. V shed 3 bases, J shed 7 bases, and the junction held 8 bases outside the gene matches. This CDR3 has 15 amino acids. CDR3 residues: CASSDWTGRGGELFF. As DNA, the CDR3 is TGTGCCAGCAGTGATTGGACAGGCCGGGGCGGGGAGCTGTTTTTT.

This clonotype was recorded at least ten times. This sequence joins TRBV18 and TRBJ1-6, with 7 bases matching TRBD1. CDR3 length equals 14 residues. With V trimmed by 2 bases and J by 14 bases, 9 bases remained unmatched. Germline CDR1 reads KGHSH; CDR2 reads LQKENI. This CDR3 reads CASSPEVTGMTLHF. Written as DNA, the CDR3 is TGTGCCAGCTCACCAGAAGTGACAGGGATGACCCTCCACTTT.

Ten or more counts support this clonotype. The chain is built from TRBV25-1 and TRBJ1-6; unclear D gene. The germline CDR1 and CDR2 sequences are MGHDK and SYGVNS. The CDR3 extends over 16 amino acids. V gave up 3 bases and J gave up 0 bases, with 9 bases separating them. CDR3 DNA: TGTGCCAGCAGTGAGTCCCAGAGCTCCTATAATTCACCCCTCCACTTT. It yields the protein CASSESQSSYNSPLHF.

This clonotype was seen repeatedly, ten times or more. V gene TRBV28 combines with J gene TRBJ2-5; maybe TRBD1 (7 bases). The CDR3 totals 14 residues. Germline lookup yields CDR1 MDHEN and CDR2 SYDVKM. V was cut by 5 bases and J by 4 bases, with 14 bases left in between. CDR3 in amino acids: CASSQGGQRETQYF. CDR3 coding DNA: TGTGCCAGCAGTCAGGGGGGTCAGCGAGAGACCCAGTACTTC.

This clonotype turned up a few times. This chain links TRBV7-1 with TRBJ2-6, with D maybe TRBD2 (7 bases). TRBV7-1 is an ORF, with its function uncertain. Between the trimmed V and J ends, which lost 2 bases and 1 base, there was a span of 27 bases. This CDR3 is 22 amino acids long. The chain's CDR3 is CASSSQVFYFEGGRSGANVLTF. Written as DNA, the CDR3 is TGTGCCAGCAGCTCACAAGTCTTCTATTTTGAGGGGGGGCGATCTGGGGCCAACGTCCTGACTTTC.

Many counts were recorded for this clonotype. The rearrangement joins TRBV6-2 or TRBV6-3 to TRBJ1-2; tentative D call: TRBD1 (6 bases). The CDR3 length is 13 residues. V dropped 8 bases and J dropped 4 bases, with 14 bases sitting between them. Germline V lookup: CDR1 MNHEY, CDR2 SVGEGT. The CDR3 loop is CASEGGLGYGYTF. Here the CDR3 DNA reads TGTGCCAGCGAGGGGGGGCTCGGCTATGGCTACACCTTC.

This clonotype has a count of ten or more. The chain carries TRBV7-2 and TRBJ2-3; D unresolved. Germline values: CDR1 SGHTA, CDR2 FQGNSA. With 3 bases removed from V and 0 bases from J, the gap between germline ends came to 10 bases. CDR3 length: 15 residues. CDR3 in amino acids: CASSFPGSSTDTQYF. Written as DNA, the CDR3 is TGTGCCAGCAGCTTTCCAGGCTCTAGCACAGATACGCAGTATTTT.

This clonotype was seen repeatedly, ten times or more. The V call is TRBV7-9, the J call TRBJ2-6, with a weak D call TRBD1 (5 bases). There are 13 residues in the CDR3. V lost 9 bases, J lost 0 bases, and 6 bases lay in between. CDR1 and CDR2 (germline): SEHNR, FQNEAQ (reference sequence). The CDR3 loop is CARQGSGANVLTF. DNA of the CDR3: TGTGCCAGGCAGGGCTCTGGGGCCAACGTCCTGACTTTC.

In its sample, this clonotype was seen many times. The CDR3 bases are TGCGCCAGCAGCTTGGCCTCAGGGGATAATGAGCAGTTCTTC. The encoded protein is CASSLASGDNEQFF. This rearrangement joins TRBV5-1 to TRBJ2-1; TRBD1 is a possible D gene (6 bases). With 0 bases removed from V and 7 bases from J, the gap between germline ends came to 11 bases. The germline gives CDR1 SGHRS, CDR2 YFSETQ. The CDR3 length is 14 residues.

The sample holds many counts of this clonotype. The rearrangement joins TRBV18 to TRBJ2-3; D not resolved. Trimming took 0 bases from V and 8 from J, leaving 18 bases between them. In germline, CDR1 is KGHSH, CDR2 LQKENI. The CDR3 sequence is 16 residues long. CDR3 residues: CASSPPIGSHLGTQYF. CDR3 bases: TGTGCCAGCTCACCACCTATAGGCAGTCATTTGGGTACGCAGTATTTT.

This clonotype was seen ten or more times. The rearrangement uses TRBV5-1 and TRBJ2-4; D is possibly TRBD2 (7 bases). This CDR3 is 15 amino acids long. Between the trimmed V and J ends, which lost 2 bases and 9 bases, there was a span of 18 bases. From germline, CDR1 is SGHRS and CDR2 YFSETQ. The DNA for the CDR3 is TGCGCCAGCAGCTTTTCTGGGGGGGCATCAGGCATTCAGTACTTC. It codes for CASSFSGGASGIQYF. The entire variable domain, with the rest obtained from reference TRBV5-1 and TRBJ2-4, is as follows: KAGVTQTPRYLIKTRGQQVTLSCSPISGHRSVSWYQQTPGQGLQFLFEYFSETQRNKGNFPGRFSGRQFSNSRSEMNVSTLELGDSALYLCASSFSGGASGIQYFGAGTRLSVL.

This clonotype was detected ten times or more. The genes are TRBV7-2 and TRBJ2-5, with D possibly being TRBD1 or TRBD2 (6 bases each). Germline CDR1 SGHTA, CDR2 FQGNSA. Trimming shortened V by 4 bases and J by 5 bases, and 14 bases separated the two germline ends. The CDR3 loop spans 14 amino acids. The CDR3 reads CASSSMGGGETQYF. The CDR3 DNA reads as TGTGCCAGCAGCTCCATGGGGGGCGGTGAGACCCAGTACTTC. The variable domain in full, completed from reference TRBV7-2 and TRBJ2-5, reads GAGVSQSPSNKVTEKGKDVELRCDPISGHTALYWYRQSLGQGLEFLIYFQGNSAPDKSGLPSDRFSAERTGGSVSTLTIQRTQQEDSAVYLCASSSMGGGETQYFGPGTRLLVL.

The sample holds many counts of this clonotype. V usage is TRBV30 and J usage is TRBJ1-6; tentatively, D is TRBD1 (5 bases). Germline-derived CDR1 and CDR2 are GTSNPN and SVGIG (reference sequence). V was clipped by 3 bases and J by 13 bases, with 16 bases between them. The CDR3 extends over 13 amino acids. The CDR3 DNA follows: TGTGCCTGGAGACCAGACAGCCGGGGCCCCCTCCACTTT. Translated: CAWRPDSRGPLHF.

A note on this clonotype: A much larger clone differs from this one at a single base, so this may be a read error. The genes are TRBV20-1 and TRBJ2-1; 8 positions match TRBD1. The CDR3 covers 12 residues. The V segment lost 5 bases and the J segment 6 bases; nucleotides outside the gene matches: 3. Germline CDR1 is DFQATT and CDR2 is SNEGSKA (reference sequence). The CDR3 is CSALDRGNEQFF. CDR3 DNA sequence: TGCAGTGCTCTTGACAGGGGCAATGAGCAGTTCTTC.

In this sample, this clonotype turned up many times. This chain links TRBV5-1 with TRBJ2-2; D call uncertain. CDR1 SGHRS and CDR2 YFSETQ come from the germline V gene. The CDR3 is 15 residues long. V shed 3 bases and J shed 4 bases, with 13 bases lying between them. The CDR3 DNA follows: TGCGCCAGCAGCTACGACGACGGATTCACCGGGGAGCTGTTTTTT. Its protein is CASSYDDGFTGELFF.

Turning to this clonotype: A much more abundant neighbour one base away suggests this may be a read error. No conserved phenylalanine or tryptophan is present at the end of the CDR3, so a read error is the likely explanation. The J gene is TRBJ2-3, the V gene TRBV7-9; 7 positions match TRBD1. The ends lost 5 bases at V and 8 bases at J; junction bases unmatched: 13. CDR3 length equals 15 residues. The germline V gene encodes CDR1 SEHNR and CDR2 FQNEAQ (reference sequence). The CDR3: CASSQSTGARGTQYL. CDR3 nucleotide sequence: TGTGCCAGCAGCCAATCAACAGGGGCCAGGGGTACGCAGTATTTA.

This clonotype was detected ten times or more. This chain joins TRBV5-1 and TRBJ1-4; D gene unclear. V was pared by 0 bases and J by 1 base, with 4 bases between. CDR1 and CDR2 (germline): SGHRS, YFSETQ. The CDR3 loop spans 14 amino acids. In nucleotides, the CDR3 is TGCGCCAGCAGCTTGGGAATAACTAATGAAAAACTGTTTTTT. Translation: CASSLGITNEKLFF.